A selection of T cell receptor beta chains follows, all from one sample in a study of spatial heterogeneity in lung cancer. TCRdb reprocessed the 5' RACE reads with MiXCR, giving one entry per CDR3 protein. The sample records tens of thousands of distinct CDR3 sequences, 3.5% to 5.5% being singletons. Sequenced material: PBMCs, taken at surgery. These receptors were taken from a male donor with early-stage non-small cell lung cancer. Both conserved end residues are part of each CDR3. D genes are given only for firm matches. Clone size is not always given. Where it is, it says once, few, many or a class for expanded clones.

size | D | length | J | V | DNA | CDR3
many | TRBD2 | 16 | TRBJ2-2 | TRBV4-1 | TGCGCCAGCAGCCCCGGGACTATCTTGAACACCGGGGAGCTGTTTTTT | CASSPGTILNTGELFF
many | - | 15 | TRBJ2-4 | TRBV3-1 | TGTGCCAGCAGCCAAGATTGGGGAGGACTAAACATTCAGTACTTC | CASSQDWGGLNIQYF
many | - | 15 | TRBJ2-1 | TRBV19 | TGTGCCAGTAGTGCTACCCATTACACCCACAATGAGCAGTTCTTC | CASSATHYTHNEQFF
many | - | 12 | TRBJ2-5 | TRBV20-1 | TGCAGTGCAAAGGGGCTCCAAGAGACCCAGTACTTC | CSAKGLQETQYF
many | - | 15 | TRBJ2-1 | TRBV5-1 | TGCGCCAGCAGCTTGGTGGTTAGCTCCTACAATGAGCAGTTCTTC | CASSLVVSSYNEQFF
many | TRBD1 | 13 | TRBJ2-7 | TRBV4-3 | TGCGCCAGCAGCCGCACAGGGGCCTACGAGCAGTACTTC | CASSRTGAYEQYF
many | - | 14 | TRBJ2-5 | TRBV5-1 | TGCGCCAGCAGCGTGGTTCCCGGGCATGAGACCCAGTACTTC | CASSVVPGHETQYF
many | - | 14 | TRBJ1-1 | TRBV9 | TGTGCCAGCAGCGTAAGTAACATGAACACTGAAGCTTTCTTT | CASSVSNMNTEAFF
many | - | 15 | TRBJ2-3 | TRBV2 | TGTGCCAGCAGTGCCCTGCCGGGGGGCACAGATACGCAGTATTTT | CASSALPGGTDTQYF
medium-sized | - | 14 | TRBJ1-5 | TRBV5-1 | TGCGCCAGCAGCTCAGGGGAGGGCAATCAGCCCCAGCATTTT | CASSSGEGNQPQHF
many | TRBD1 | 15 | TRBJ1-5 | TRBV7-9 | TGTGCCAGCAGCGAATGGACAGGAAGCAATCAGCCCCAGCATTTT | CASSEWTGSNQPQHF
many | - | 14 | TRBJ2-7 | TRBV3-1 | TGTGCCAGCAGCCACCGTCAGGGTAAGGGCGAGCAGTACTTC | CASSHRQGKGEQYF
many | TRBD1 | 16 | TRBJ2-2 | TRBV9 | TGTGCCAGCAGCGTGGGACAGGGGTCGGACACCGGGGAGCTGTTTTTT | CASSVGQGSDTGELFF
many | TRBD1 | 15 | TRBJ2-1 | TRBV7-2 | TGTGCCAGCAGCTTTCGCAGGACAGGGTTCAATGAGCAGTTCTTC | CASSFRRTGFNEQFF
many | TRBD1 | 15 | TRBJ1-1 | TRBV7-3 | TGTGCCAGCAGACCTGGACAGGGGGCGGGAACTGAAGCTTTCTTT | CASRPGQGAGTEAFF
many | - | 15 | TRBJ2-3 | TRBV20-1 | TGCAGTGCTAGAGATATAGGGGGGGCGCGAGATACGCAGTATTTT | CSARDIGGARDTQYF
many | TRBD1 | 15 | TRBJ1-5 | TRBV28 | TGTGCCAGCAGTGAGGGACCGGGACAGATTAGGGCCCAGCATTTT | CASSEGPGQIRAQHF
many | TRBD2 | 16 | TRBJ2-3 | TRBV2 | TGTGCCAGCAGTGACGGGGTAGCGGGTAGCACAGATACGCAGTATTTT | CASSDGVAGSTDTQYF
medium-sized | - | 15 | TRBJ2-4 | TRBV20-1 | TGCAGTGGGTCCGAAAACCCCCTAGCCAAAAACATTCAGTACTTC | CSGSENPLAKNIQYF
many | TRBD2 | 18 | TRBJ2-7 | TRBV2 | TGTGCCAGCATGCGGAGACTAGCTGAGAGGAATTTCGTGGGAGAGCAGTACTTC | CASMRRLAERNFVGEQYF
many | - | 12 | TRBJ2-7 | TRBV29-1 | TGCAGCGTTGCCCGGACAGCCTACGAGCAGTACTTC | CSVARTAYEQYF
many | TRBD1 | 16 | TRBJ2-7 | TRBV5-4 | TGTGCCAGCAGCATGCCCCTCGGACAGGGGAGTTACGAGCAGTACTTC | CASSMPLGQGSYEQYF
many | TRBD2 | 15 | TRBJ2-5 | TRBV19 | TGTGCCAGTAGCCGGAACGCGGGGGGCCAAGAGACCCAGTACTTC | CASSRNAGGQETQYF
- | TRBD1 | 16 | TRBJ2-2 | TRBV7-2 | TGTGCCATCCCACGACCGGGACAGGAAGACACCGGGGAGCTGTTTTTT | CAIPRPGQEDTGELFF
many | TRBD2 | 16 | TRBJ2-4 | TRBV24-1 | TGTGCCACCAGTGAAACTGGAAGTGGGAGGGAAAACATTCAGTACTTC | CATSETGSGRENIQYF
few | - | 15 | TRBJ2-3 | TRBV4-3 | TGCGCCAGCAGCCAAGAACACATCCCCACAGATACGCAGTATTTT | CASSQEHIPTDTQYF
- | TRBD2 | 14 | TRBJ2-1 | TRBV20-1 | TGCAGTGCTAGAGTTAGCGGGAGGGGGGCTGAGCAGTTCTTC | CSARVSGRGAEQFF
medium-sized | TRBD1 | 12 | TRBJ1-2 | TRBV29-1 | TGCAGCGGAGGACAGGGGGATTATGGCTACACCTTC | CSGGQGDYGYTF
many | TRBD2 | 17 | TRBJ2-2 | TRBV7-2 | TGTGCCAGCAGCCCATCTCGCGGGGGAGCGAACACCGGGGAGCTGTTTTTT | CASSPSRGGANTGELFF
many | TRBD1 | 18 | TRBJ1-5 | TRBV6-6 | TGTGCCAGCAGTTACCCATCGGGACAGGGGGGGTTGGGTCAGCCCCAGCATTTT | CASSYPSGQGGLGQPQHF
many | TRBD1 | 15 | TRBJ2-7 | TRBV24-1 | TGTGCCACCAGTGATTTGGGGGAGGGACAGGGGGCATCGGGCTTC | CATSDLGEGQGASGF
many | - | 15 | TRBJ2-1 | TRBV7-8 | TGTGCCAGCAGCCTTACCCCCCAGGTTTCCAATGAGCAGTTCTTC | CASSLTPQVSNEQFF
many | - | 15 | TRBJ2-1 | TRBV5-6 | TGTGCCAGCAGCTACCGTCCAGCGGACCACAATGAGCAGTTCTTC | CASSYRPADHNEQFF
many | TRBD1 | 14 | TRBJ2-1 | TRBV2 | TGTGCCAGCAGTGCACGGACAGGCAAGGATGAGCAGTTCTTC | CASSARTGKDEQFF
many | - | 14 | TRBJ1-2 | TRBV7-2 | TGTGCCAGCAGCTTAGGTGGGATCCAAGATGGCTACACCTTC | CASSLGGIQDGYTF
many | - | 14 | TRBJ1-6 | TRBV6-5 | TGTGCCAGCAGTTTACAGGGTTTTAATTCACCCCTCCACTTT | CASSLQGFNSPLHF
many | TRBD1 | 12 | TRBJ2-7 | TRBV30 | TGTGCCTGGAACCCGGGACAGGGGCCCGCGGGGTTC | CAWNPGQGPAGF
many | - | 13 | TRBJ2-1 | TRBV7-2 | TGTGCCAGCAGCTTAGCACAGTACAATGAGCAGTTCTTC | CASSLAQYNEQFF
few | TRBD2 | 15 | TRBJ2-5 | TRBV5-1 | TGCGCCAGCAGCTTAAGTGTAACTAGCGGAGAGACCCAGTACTTC | CASSLSVTSGETQYF
- | - | 17 | TRBJ1-5 | TRBV12-3/TRBV12-4 | TGTGCCAGCCAGCCCAGCCCGGCTGGATATAGCAATCAGCCCCAGCATTTT | CASQPSPAGYSNQPQHF
many | - | 15 | TRBJ2-5 | TRBV3-1 | TGTGCCAGCAGCCAAGTGGTAGCAGCCCAAGAGACCCAGTACTTC | CASSQVVAAQETQYF
many | TRBD1 | 18 | TRBJ1-5 | TRBV12-3/TRBV12-4 | TGTGCCAGCAGTTCTCGATGGGTTGGACAGGGGGCGAATCAGCCCCAGCATTTT | CASSSRWVGQGANQPQHF
- | TRBD2 | 15 | TRBJ2-5 | TRBV12-3/TRBV12-4 | TGTGCCAGCAGTTTGGGACTAGCAAGGATGGAGACCCAGTACTTC | CASSLGLARMETQYF
many | - | 17 | TRBJ2-3 | TRBV24-1 | TGTGCCACCAGTGACGCTACTCTAGCGACTAGCACAGATACGCAGTATTTT | CATSDATLATSTDTQYF
many | - | 12 | TRBJ1-1 | TRBV10-3 | TGTGCCATCGGGGGATTGAACACTGAAGCTTTCTTT | CAIGGLNTEAFF
few | TRBD2 | 20 | TRBJ2-1 | TRBV11-3 | TGTGCCAGCAGCCCACTCGGGGGACTAGCGGGAGAAAGCCCTTACAATGAGCAGTTCTTC | CASSPLGGLAGESPYNEQFF
many | TRBD1 | 19 | TRBJ2-6 | TRBV28 | TGTGCCAGCAGTTTATGGGGGGACAGGGTGGTCTCTGGGGCCAACGTCCTGACTTTC | CASSLWGDRVVSGANVLTF